The entry that follows covers one T cell receptor (beta chain) sequence. The clone's antigen remains unknown. Qualities for individual bases were not recorded, and no much larger clone is one base off. V lost 0 bases and J lost 2 bases; the stretch between them is 12 bases long. The germline V gene gives CDR1 as SGHTS and CDR2 as YDEGEE. The CDR3 covers 16 residues, taking in both the cysteine and the phenylalanine. Only the CDR3 part of the read is kept: 48 bases, read in frame from the first base. Library construction relied on the immunoSEQ multiplex PCR assay. Here the immuneACCESS table is served through TCRdb, limited to in-frame sequences with V and J called. Missing clones are a known gap in these copies; in checked studies unresolved V genes cover under half, and the rest lacks a known reason. Here the sample has tens of thousands of clones; over 70% occur a single time. The top ten constitute 10% of the sample.

The sample belongs to a study of control samples from healthy donors and cancer patients (dated by TCRdb to the early 2020s). This receptor was obtained from a man between 65 and 85 years old in good health. Specimen: blood. The V and J genes are TRBV5-8 and TRBJ1-5, and perhaps TRBD1 as D gene, on 6 matching bases. In nucleotide form, the sequence is TGTGCCAGCAGCTTGGACAGGGTAAACGGCAATCAGCCCCAGCATTTT. Its translation reads: CASSLDRVNGNQPQHF. With the rest looked up from the reference TRBV5-8 and TRBJ1-5 genes rather than sequenced, the full variable domain is EAGVTQSPTHLIKTRGQQATLRCSPISGHTSVYWYQQALGLGLQFLLWYDEGEERNRGNFPPRFSGRQFPNYSSELNVNALELEDSALYLCASSLDRVNGNQPQHFGDGTRLSIL.